These T cell receptor beta chains were read from a single sample in a study of cytomegalovirus exposure and HLA in healthy donors. The repertoire was sequenced with immunoSEQ multiplex PCR; TCRdb's copy has only in-frame clones and lacks some. This table holds roughly 240,000 clones, around 80% found once. Source material: PBMCs. These receptors were collected from a boy younger than 18 in good health and CMV-seronegative. Both conserved end residues are part of each CDR3. Each record gives: clone size, D gene, V gene, CDR3 length, J gene, CDR3 DNA, CDR3 protein. A D gene is named only where the DNA matches it firmly. Some rows mark clone size as missing; the rest say once, few, many or name a class of expanded clone.

clone size: -; D gene: -; V gene: TRBV11-2; CDR3 length: 13; J gene: TRBJ2-7; CDR3 DNA: TGTGCCAGCAGCTTAGAGCGGGGGCTTGGGCAGTACTTC; CDR3 protein: CASSLERGLGQYF
clone size: -; D gene: -; V gene: TRBV9; CDR3 length: 13; J gene: TRBJ2-5; CDR3 DNA: TGTGCCAGCAGCGTACAGGGTGTCGGGACCCAGTACTTC; CDR3 protein: CASSVQGVGTQYF
clone size: -; D gene: -; V gene: TRBV4-2; CDR3 length: 15; J gene: TRBJ1-1; CDR3 DNA: TGTGCCAGCAGCCAAGATCCTGGGAGGAACACTGAAGCTTTCTTT; CDR3 protein: CASSQDPGRNTEAFF
clone size: -; D gene: TRBD2; V gene: TRBV5-1; CDR3 length: 18; J gene: TRBJ2-3; CDR3 DNA: TGCGCCAGCAGCCGGACTAGCGGGAGGTCCGGCGAGACAGATACGCAGTATTTT; CDR3 protein: CASSRTSGRSGETDTQYF
clone size: -; D gene: TRBD1; V gene: TRBV15; CDR3 length: 17; J gene: TRBJ2-3; CDR3 DNA: TGTGCCACCAGCAGGAACGATAAGGACAGGGCGGCAGATACGCAGTATTTT; CDR3 protein: CATSRNDKDRAADTQYF
clone size: -; D gene: TRBD1; V gene: TRBV7-8; CDR3 length: 16; J gene: TRBJ2-1; CDR3 DNA: TGTGCCAGCAGCTTAGGAGGGACAGGGAGACACAATGAGCAGTTCTTC; CDR3 protein: CASSLGGTGRHNEQFF
clone size: -; D gene: -; V gene: TRBV6-1; CDR3 length: 16; J gene: TRBJ1-2; CDR3 DNA: TGTGCCAGCAGTGATATGAATAGACAGTACTTCTATGGCTACACCTTC; CDR3 protein: CASSDMNRQYFYGYTF
clone size: -; D gene: TRBD1; V gene: TRBV19; CDR3 length: 14; J gene: TRBJ1-1; CDR3 DNA: TGTGCCAGTAGTCCGACAGGGGAGGGCACTGAAGCTTTCTTT; CDR3 protein: CASSPTGEGTEAFF
clone size: -; D gene: -; V gene: TRBV11-3; CDR3 length: 14; J gene: TRBJ1-1; CDR3 DNA: TGTGCCAGCAGTCCCCAGGGAAGGGGGACTGAAGCTTTCTTT; CDR3 protein: CASSPQGRGTEAFF
clone size: -; D gene: TRBD1; V gene: TRBV7-6; CDR3 length: 14; J gene: TRBJ1-1; CDR3 DNA: TGTGCCAGCAGCCGCTATGGACAGGGTAGTGAAGCTTTCTTT; CDR3 protein: CASSRYGQGSEAFF
clone size: once; D gene: -; V gene: TRBV18; CDR3 length: 13; J gene: TRBJ2-7; CDR3 DNA: TGTGCCAGCTCACCAGGGGCCGCCTACGAGCAGTACTTC; CDR3 protein: CASSPGAAYEQYF
clone size: few; D gene: -; V gene: TRBV6-1; CDR3 length: 14; J gene: TRBJ1-4; CDR3 DNA: TGTGCCAGCAGTGTAATCGCAACTAATGAAAAACTGTTTTTT; CDR3 protein: CASSVIATNEKLFF
clone size: -; D gene: -; V gene: TRBV7-5; CDR3 length: 19; J gene: TRBJ2-7; CDR3 DNA: TGTGTCAGAAGCGCCCGACTAGCGCGAGACGGCCCAAAAAAGAGGGAGCAGTACTTC; CDR3 protein: CVRSARLARDGPKKREQYF
clone size: -; D gene: -; V gene: TRBV30; CDR3 length: 13; J gene: TRBJ1-2; CDR3 DNA: TGTGCCTGGACTCTCGGGATCCCCTGGGGCTACACCTTC; CDR3 protein: CAWTLGIPWGYTF